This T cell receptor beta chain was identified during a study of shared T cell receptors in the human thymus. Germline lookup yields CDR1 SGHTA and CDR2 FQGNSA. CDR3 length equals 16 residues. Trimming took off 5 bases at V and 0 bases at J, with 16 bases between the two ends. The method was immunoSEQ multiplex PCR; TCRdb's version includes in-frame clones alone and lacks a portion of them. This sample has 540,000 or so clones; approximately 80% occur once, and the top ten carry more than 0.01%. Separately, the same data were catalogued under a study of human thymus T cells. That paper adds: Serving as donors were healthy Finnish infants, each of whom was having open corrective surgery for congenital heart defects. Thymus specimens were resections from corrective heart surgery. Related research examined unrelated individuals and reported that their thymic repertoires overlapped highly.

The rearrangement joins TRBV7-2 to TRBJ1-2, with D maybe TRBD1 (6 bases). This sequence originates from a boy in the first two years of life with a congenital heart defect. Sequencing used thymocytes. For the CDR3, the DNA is TGTGCCAGCAGCCACCCCCCACAGGGATCTAACTATGGCTACACCTTC. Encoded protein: CASSHPPQGSNYGYTF.